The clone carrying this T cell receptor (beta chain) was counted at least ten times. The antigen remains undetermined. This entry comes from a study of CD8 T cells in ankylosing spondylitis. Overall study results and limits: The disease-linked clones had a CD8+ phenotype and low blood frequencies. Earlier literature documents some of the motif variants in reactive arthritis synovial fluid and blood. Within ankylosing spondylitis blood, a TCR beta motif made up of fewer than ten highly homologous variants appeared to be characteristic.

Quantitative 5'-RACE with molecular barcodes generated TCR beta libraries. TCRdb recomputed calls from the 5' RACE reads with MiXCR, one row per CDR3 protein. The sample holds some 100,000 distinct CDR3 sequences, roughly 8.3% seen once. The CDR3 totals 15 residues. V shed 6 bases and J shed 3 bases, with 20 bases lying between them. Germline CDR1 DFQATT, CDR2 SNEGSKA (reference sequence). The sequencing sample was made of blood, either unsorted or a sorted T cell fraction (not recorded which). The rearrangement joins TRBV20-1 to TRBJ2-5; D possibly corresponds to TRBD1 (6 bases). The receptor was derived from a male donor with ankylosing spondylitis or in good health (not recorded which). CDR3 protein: CSAIRRQGREETQYF. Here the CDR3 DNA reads TGCAGTGCCATACGGCGGCAGGGGAGAGAAGAGACCCAGTACTTC.